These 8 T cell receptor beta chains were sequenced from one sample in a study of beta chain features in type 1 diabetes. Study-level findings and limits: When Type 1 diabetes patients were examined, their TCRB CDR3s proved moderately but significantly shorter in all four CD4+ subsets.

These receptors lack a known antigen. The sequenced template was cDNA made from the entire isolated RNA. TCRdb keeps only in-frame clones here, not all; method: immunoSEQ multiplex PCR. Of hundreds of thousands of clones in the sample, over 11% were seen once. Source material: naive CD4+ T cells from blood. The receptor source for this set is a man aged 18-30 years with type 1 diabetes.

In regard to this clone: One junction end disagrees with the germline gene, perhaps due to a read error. The CDR3 bases are TGCAACGTTGAGGGCAGGGACGAGCAGTACTTC. It specifies CNVEGRDEQYF. The V gene is TRBV29-1, the J gene TRBJ2-7; D may correspond to TRBD1 or TRBD2 (5 bases each). The CDR3 is 11 residues long. Germline V gives CDR1 SQVTM, CDR2 ANQGSEA.

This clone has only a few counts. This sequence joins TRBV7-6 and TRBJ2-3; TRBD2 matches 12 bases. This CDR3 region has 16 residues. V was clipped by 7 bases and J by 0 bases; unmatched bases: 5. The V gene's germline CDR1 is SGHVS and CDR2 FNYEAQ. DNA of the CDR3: TGTGCCAGCACTCTAGCGGGGGGGCAAAGCACAGATACGCAGTATTTT. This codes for CASTLAGGQSTDTQYF.

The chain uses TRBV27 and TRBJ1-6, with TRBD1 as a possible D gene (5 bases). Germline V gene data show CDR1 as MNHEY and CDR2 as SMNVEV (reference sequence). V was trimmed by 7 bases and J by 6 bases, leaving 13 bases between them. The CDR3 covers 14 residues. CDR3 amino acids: CASTTHRPNSPLHF. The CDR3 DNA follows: TGTGCCAGCACCACACACAGGCCTAATTCACCCCTCCACTTT.

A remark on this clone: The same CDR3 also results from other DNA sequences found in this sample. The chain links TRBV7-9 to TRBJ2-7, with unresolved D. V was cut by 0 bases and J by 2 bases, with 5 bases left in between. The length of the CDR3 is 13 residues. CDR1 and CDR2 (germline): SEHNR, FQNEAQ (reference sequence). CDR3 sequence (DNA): TGTGCCAGCAGCTTAGCGAGAACCTACGAGCAGTACTTC. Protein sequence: CASSLARTYEQYF.

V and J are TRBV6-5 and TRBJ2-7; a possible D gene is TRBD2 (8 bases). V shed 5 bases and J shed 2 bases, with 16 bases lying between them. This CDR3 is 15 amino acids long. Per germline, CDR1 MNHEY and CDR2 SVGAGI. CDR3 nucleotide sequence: TGTGCCAGCAGTAAGGGGGCGGGAGGCACCTACGAGCAGTACTTC. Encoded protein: CASSKGAGGTYEQYF.

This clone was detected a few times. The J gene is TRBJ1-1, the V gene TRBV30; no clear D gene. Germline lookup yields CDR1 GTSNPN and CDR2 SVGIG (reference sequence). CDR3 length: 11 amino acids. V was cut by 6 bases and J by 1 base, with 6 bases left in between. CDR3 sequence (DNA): TGTGCCTGTAACAGGAACACTGAAGCTTTCTTT. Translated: CACNRNTEAFF.

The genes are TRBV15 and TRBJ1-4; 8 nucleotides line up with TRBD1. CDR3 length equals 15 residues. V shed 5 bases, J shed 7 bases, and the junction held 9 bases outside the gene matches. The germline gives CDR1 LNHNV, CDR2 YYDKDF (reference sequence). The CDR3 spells CATSRLGQGPEKLFF. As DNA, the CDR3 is TGTGCCACCAGCCGCTTAGGACAGGGTCCTGAAAAACTGTTTTTT.

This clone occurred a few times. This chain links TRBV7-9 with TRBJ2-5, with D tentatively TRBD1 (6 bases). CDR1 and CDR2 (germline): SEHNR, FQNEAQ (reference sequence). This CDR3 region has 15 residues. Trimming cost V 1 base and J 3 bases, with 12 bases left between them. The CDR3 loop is CASSLDRQVEETQYF. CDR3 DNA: TGTGCCAGCAGCTTAGACCGACAGGTAGAAGAGACCCAGTACTTC.